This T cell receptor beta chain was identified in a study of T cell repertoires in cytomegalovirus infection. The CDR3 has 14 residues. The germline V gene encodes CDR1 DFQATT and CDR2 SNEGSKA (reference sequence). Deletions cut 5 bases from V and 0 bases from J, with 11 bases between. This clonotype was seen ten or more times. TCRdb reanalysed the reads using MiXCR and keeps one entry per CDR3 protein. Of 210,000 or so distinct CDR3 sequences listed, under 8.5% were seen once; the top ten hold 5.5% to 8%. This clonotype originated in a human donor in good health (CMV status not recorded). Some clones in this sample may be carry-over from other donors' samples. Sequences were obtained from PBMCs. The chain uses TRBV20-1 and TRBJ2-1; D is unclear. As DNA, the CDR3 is TGCAGTGCTGTTCGAGACACCTCCTACAATGAGCAGTTCTTC. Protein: CSAVRDTSYNEQFF.